This record looks at one T cell receptor beta chain sequence and its context. The data were obtained in a study of blood T cell repertoires in COVID-19. With 0 bases clipped from V and 8 bases from J, the junction kept 13 bases outside the gene matches. Germline V gives CDR1 MNHEY, CDR2 SVGEGT. The CDR3 loop spans 17 amino acids. In the authors' methods: Reference gene primers were amplified, and this amplification served to estimate nucleated cell counts. Profiling relied on immunoSEQ multiplex PCR, and the TCRdb table lists in-frame clones only, not all of them. Clonal size and the V and J genes are those of that table, whereas D and trimming came from the DNA. The sample shows 190,000 or so clones, under 85% of them seen only once.

The chain is built from TRBV6-2 or TRBV6-3 and TRBJ2-1; 7 bases are a match to TRBD2. Sequenced sample: peripheral blood. This clonotype originated in a woman aged 80 or over with acute or convalescent COVID-19. The CDR3 sequence is CASSYSGLKRPRHEQFF. The CDR3 coding sequence is TGTGCCAGCAGTTACTCGGGACTAAAGCGGCCCCGCCATGAGCAGTTCTTC.